This TCR beta chain was observed in a study of memory CD4+ T cells and cytomegalovirus serostatus. Trimming removed 8 bases from V and 6 bases from J; junction bases left unmatched: 10. Germline V gives CDR1 MNHNS, CDR2 SASEGT. This CDR3 spans 14 amino acids. Here immunoSEQ multiplex PCR was the method, and the copy in TCRdb shows in-frame clones only, minus some. Among under 55,000 clones, around 78% were seen once, and the ten largest hold over 0.5%. Single viable CD3+CD4+CD8-CD45RO+ cells were sorted as the memory CD4+ T cells. This receptor was taken from an adult in good health and CMV-seronegative. The J gene is TRBJ2-7, the V gene TRBV6-1, with 10 bases that match TRBD2. Sequenced material: memory CD4+ T cells from blood. This chain's CDR3 is CASQLAGTAIEQYF. CDR3 nucleotide sequence: TGTGCCAGCCAACTAGCGGGAACAGCGATCGAGCAGTACTTC.